The rows below give T cell receptor beta chains drawn from one sample of a study of beta chain features in type 1 diabetes. Only in-frame clones appear in the TCRdb table, and some are missing; sequencing was by immunoSEQ multiplex PCR. Of over 120,000 clones detected, approximately 9.2% appear once; the ten largest clones hold roughly 0.69%. Sequenced material: central memory CD4+ T cells from blood. The receptors come from a man younger than 35 in good health. CDR3s include the opening cysteine and the closing phenylalanine or tryptophan. The order of the fields is clone size, D gene, V gene, J gene, CDR3 protein, CDR3 DNA. A D gene is named only where the DNA matches it firmly. Some rows mark clone size as missing; the rest say once, few, many or name a class of expanded clone.

few	-	TRBV6-6	TRBJ2-7	CASSYETTYEQYF	TGTGCCAGCAGTTACGAGACTACCTACGAGCAGTACTTC
-	TRBD1	TRBV7-3	TRBJ2-1	CASSSARDRGLNEQFF	TGTGCCAGCAGCTCCGCCCGGGACAGGGGGCTCAATGAGCAGTTCTTC
many	-	TRBV23-1	TRBJ2-1	CVAKVYNEQFF	TGCGTAGCCAAGGTTTACAATGAGCAGTTCTTC
few	-	TRBV9	TRBJ2-4	CASSPQGKNIQYF	TGTGCCAGCAGCCCCCAGGGAAAAAACATTCAGTACTTC
-	TRBD1	TRBV7-9	TRBJ1-6	CASRVGQNSPLHF	TGTGCCAGCAGAGTGGGACAGAATTCACCCCTCCACTTT
-	-	TRBV4-1	TRBJ2-6	CASSPLDILFSGANVLTF	TGCGCCAGCAGCCCATTGGACATACTATTCTCTGGGGCCAACGTCCTGACTTTC
few	TRBD2	TRBV6-6	TRBJ2-3	CASRGLAGAPTDTQYF	TGTGCCAGCAGGGGACTAGCGGGGGCCCCCACAGATACGCAGTATTTT
few	-	TRBV28	TRBJ2-7	CASSFGGNYGYEQYF	TGTGCCAGCAGTTTCGGGGGAAATTATGGCTACGAGCAGTACTTC
-	-	TRBV7-2	TRBJ2-2	CASSFRGGSTGELFF	TGTGCCAGCAGCTTCCGCGGGGGCTCGACCGGGGAGCTGTTTTTT
-	-	TRBV6-6	TRBJ1-2	CASSYRYRAPDGYTF	TGTGCCAGCAGTTACCGCTACAGGGCCCCGGATGGCTACACCTTC
many	-	TRBV30	TRBJ2-7	CAWTGGNYEQYF	TGTGCCTGGACCGGCGGTAACTACGAGCAGTACTTC
few	TRBD2	TRBV7-3	TRBJ2-1	CASSYRTSGEQFF	TGTGCCAGCAGCTACCGGACTAGCGGGGAGCAGTTCTTC
-	-	TRBV9	TRBJ1-3	CASSALGSGDTIYF	TGTGCCAGCAGCGCTCTCGGGTCGGGGGACACCATATATTTT
many	-	TRBV18	TRBJ2-3	CASSPRPESGYGIPPDTQYF	TGTGCCAGCTCTCCAAGGCCTGAATCGGGGTATGGAATTCCTCCAGATACGCAGTATTTT
few	TRBD2	TRBV5-1	TRBJ2-7	CASSFGGKLGEQYF	TGCGCCAGCAGTTTCGGGGGGAAGCTAGGAGAGCAGTACTTC